This is a list of T cell receptor beta chains from one sample in a study of shared clonotypes between healthy human individuals. TCRdb's table, derived via immunoSEQ multiplex PCR, lists solely in-frame clones and lacks some. The sample records some 1 million clones, roughly 70% being singletons. Sequencing used memory CD4+ T cells sorted from blood. The receptors derive from a man aged 18 to 35 in good health. Both conserved end residues are part of each CDR3. The order of the fields is V gene, clone size, D gene, J gene, CDR3 protein, CDR3 DNA. The D gene is left open where the match is weak. A clone size is listed for some rows: how often the clone was seen (once, few, many), or a class if it is expanded.

v_call: TRBV5-1
clone_size: few
d_call: -
j_call: TRBJ2-2
cdr3_aa: CASSLEAGGELFF
cdr3_nt: TGCGCCAGCAGCTTGGAGGCCGGCGGGGAGCTGTTTTTT

v_call: TRBV4-1
clone_size: -
d_call: -
j_call: TRBJ1-4
cdr3_aa: CASSHVTAGEKLFF
cdr3_nt: TGCGCCAGCAGCCACGTTACCGCGGGTGAAAAACTGTTTTTT

v_call: TRBV6-1
clone_size: -
d_call: -
j_call: TRBJ2-5
cdr3_aa: CASSAVQETQYF
cdr3_nt: TGTGCCAGCAGTGCAGTTCAAGAGACCCAGTACTTC

v_call: TRBV5-1
clone_size: few
d_call: TRBD1
j_call: TRBJ1-2
cdr3_aa: CASTRDRETSYGYTF
cdr3_nt: TGCGCCAGCACCCGGGACAGGGAAACTTCCTATGGCTACACCTTC

v_call: TRBV6-5
clone_size: -
d_call: -
j_call: TRBJ1-2
cdr3_aa: CASSSPRKDRYGYTF
cdr3_nt: TGTGCCAGCAGCTCACCCAGAAAGGACCGCTATGGCTACACCTTC

v_call: TRBV10-1
clone_size: -
d_call: TRBD1
j_call: TRBJ2-3
cdr3_aa: CASSRTGISDTQYF
cdr3_nt: TGCGCCAGCAGTAGGACAGGGATCTCAGATACGCAGTATTTT

v_call: TRBV5-1
clone_size: once
d_call: -
j_call: TRBJ1-5
cdr3_aa: CASSLDGDQPQHF
cdr3_nt: TGCGCCAGCAGCTTGGATGGGGATCAGCCCCAGCATTTT

v_call: TRBV6-6
clone_size: -
d_call: -
j_call: TRBJ1-1
cdr3_aa: CASMVNTEAFF
cdr3_nt: TGTGCCAGCATGGTGAACACTGAAGCTTTCTTT

v_call: TRBV5-8
clone_size: once
d_call: TRBD1
j_call: TRBJ1-2
cdr3_aa: CASSFRDLEGAVRSYGYTF
cdr3_nt: TGTGCCAGCAGCTTCAGGGATCTTGAGGGGGCGGTTCGAAGCTATGGCTACACCTTC

v_call: TRBV19
clone_size: few
d_call: -
j_call: TRBJ1-6
cdr3_aa: CASSTGTSSYNSPLHF
cdr3_nt: TGTGCCAGCTCAACAGGGACGAGCTCCTATAATTCACCCCTCCACTTT

v_call: TRBV28
clone_size: -
d_call: TRBD1
j_call: TRBJ1-6
cdr3_aa: CASSRGTGGYNSPLHF
cdr3_nt: TGTGCCAGCAGCCGGGGGACAGGGGGCTATAATTCACCCCTCCACTTT

v_call: TRBV30
clone_size: -
d_call: -
j_call: TRBJ2-7
cdr3_aa: CAWSRGLLSYEQYF
cdr3_nt: TGTGCCTGGAGCCGGGGACTTCTATCCTACGAGCAGTACTTC